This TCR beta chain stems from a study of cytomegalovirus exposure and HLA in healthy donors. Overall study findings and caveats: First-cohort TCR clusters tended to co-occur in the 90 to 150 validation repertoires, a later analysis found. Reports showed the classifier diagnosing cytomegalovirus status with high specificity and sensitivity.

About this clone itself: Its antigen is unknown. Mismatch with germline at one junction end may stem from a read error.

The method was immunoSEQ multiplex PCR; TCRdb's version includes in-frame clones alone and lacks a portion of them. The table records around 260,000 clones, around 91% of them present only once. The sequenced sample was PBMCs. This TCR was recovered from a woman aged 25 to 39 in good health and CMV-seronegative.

The CDR3 spells CASSPSPPGNSGYTF. The CDR3 DNA sequence: TGTGCCAGCAGCCCAAGCCCCCCAGGGAACTCTGGCTACACCTTC. The rearrangement joins TRBV9 to TRBJ1-2; D possibly corresponds to TRBD1 (5 bases). The germline CDR1 and CDR2 sequences are SGDLS and YYNGEE. CDR3 length: 15 residues. The complete variable domain, with remaining parts taken from reference TRBV9 and TRBJ1-2, reads DSGVTQTPKHLITATGQRVTLRCSPRSGDLSVYWYQQSLDQGLQFLIQYYNGEERAKGNILERFSAQQFPDLHSELNLSSLELGDSALYFCASSPSPPGNSGYTFGSGTRLTVV.